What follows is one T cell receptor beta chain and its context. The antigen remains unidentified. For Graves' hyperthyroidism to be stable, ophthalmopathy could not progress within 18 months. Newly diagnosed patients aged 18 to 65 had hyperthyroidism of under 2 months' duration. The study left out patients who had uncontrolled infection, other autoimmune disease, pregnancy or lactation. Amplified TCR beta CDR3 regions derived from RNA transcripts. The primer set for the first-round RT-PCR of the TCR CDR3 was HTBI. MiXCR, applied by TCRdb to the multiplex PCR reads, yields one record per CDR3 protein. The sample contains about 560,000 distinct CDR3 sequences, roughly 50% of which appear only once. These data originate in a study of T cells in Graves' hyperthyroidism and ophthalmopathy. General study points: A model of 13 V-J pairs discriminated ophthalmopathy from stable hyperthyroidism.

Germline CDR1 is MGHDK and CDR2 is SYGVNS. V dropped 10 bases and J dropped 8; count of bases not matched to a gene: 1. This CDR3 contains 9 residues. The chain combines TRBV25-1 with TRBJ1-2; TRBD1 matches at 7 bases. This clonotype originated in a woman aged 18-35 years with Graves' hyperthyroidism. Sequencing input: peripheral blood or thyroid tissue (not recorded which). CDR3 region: CANRGGYTF. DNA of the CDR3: TGTGCCAACAGGGGCGGCTACACCTTC.